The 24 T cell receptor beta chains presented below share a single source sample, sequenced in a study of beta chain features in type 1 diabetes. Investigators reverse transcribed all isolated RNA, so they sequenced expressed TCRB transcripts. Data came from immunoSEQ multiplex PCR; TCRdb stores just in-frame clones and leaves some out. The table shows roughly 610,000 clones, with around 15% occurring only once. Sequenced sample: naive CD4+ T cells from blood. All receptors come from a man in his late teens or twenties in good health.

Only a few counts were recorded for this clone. This CDR3 is CASSQARVSSLFHEQYF. CDR3 coding DNA: TGTGCCAGCAGCCAAGCCAGGGTGTCTAGCCTCTTCCACGAGCAGTACTTC. This sequence joins TRBV14 and TRBJ2-7; D is perhaps TRBD1 or TRBD2 (5 bases each). Germline loops: CDR1 SGHDN, CDR2 FVKESK. The CDR3 is made up of 17 amino acids. V shed 1 base and J shed 5 bases, with 21 bases lying between them.

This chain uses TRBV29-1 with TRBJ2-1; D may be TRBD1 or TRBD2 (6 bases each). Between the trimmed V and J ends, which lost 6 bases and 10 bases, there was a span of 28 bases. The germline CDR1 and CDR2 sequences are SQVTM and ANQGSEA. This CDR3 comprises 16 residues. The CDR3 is CSVRAGQDYGGYEQFF. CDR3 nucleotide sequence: TGCAGCGTCCGCGCTGGGCAGGACTACGGGGGCTACGAGCAGTTCTTC.

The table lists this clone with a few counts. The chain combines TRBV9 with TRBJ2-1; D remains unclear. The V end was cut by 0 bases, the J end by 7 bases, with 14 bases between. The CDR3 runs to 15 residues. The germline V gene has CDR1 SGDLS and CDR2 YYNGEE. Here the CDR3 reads CASSVDGNVRNEQFF. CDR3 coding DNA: TGTGCCAGCAGCGTAGATGGGAACGTGAGGAATGAGCAGTTCTTC. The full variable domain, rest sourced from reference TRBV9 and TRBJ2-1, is DSGVTQTPKHLITATGQRVTLRCSPRSGDLSVYWYQQSLDQGLQFLIQYYNGEERAKGNILERFSAQQFPDLHSELNLSSLELGDSALYFCASSVDGNVRNEQFFGPGTRLTVL.

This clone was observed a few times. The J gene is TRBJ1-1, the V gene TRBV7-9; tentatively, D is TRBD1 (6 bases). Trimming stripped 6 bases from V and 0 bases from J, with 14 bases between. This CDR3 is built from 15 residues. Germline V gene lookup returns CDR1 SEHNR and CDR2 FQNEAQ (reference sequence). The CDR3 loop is CASRNLGQMNTEAFF. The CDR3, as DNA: TGTGCCAGCAGAAACCTAGGACAGATGAACACTGAAGCTTTCTTT.

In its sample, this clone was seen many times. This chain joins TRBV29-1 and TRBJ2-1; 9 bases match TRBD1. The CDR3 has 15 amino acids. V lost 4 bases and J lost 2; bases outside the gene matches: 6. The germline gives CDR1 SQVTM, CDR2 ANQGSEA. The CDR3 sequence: CSVGPGQGAYNEQFF. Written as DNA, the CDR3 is TGCAGCGTTGGGCCGGGACAGGGTGCCTACAATGAGCAGTTCTTC.

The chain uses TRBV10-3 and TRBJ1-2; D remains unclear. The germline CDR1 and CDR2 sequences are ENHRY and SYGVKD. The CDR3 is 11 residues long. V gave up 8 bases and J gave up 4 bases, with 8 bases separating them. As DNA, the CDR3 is TGTGCCATCGGAGGAACCTATGGCTACACCTTC. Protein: CAIGGTYGYTF.

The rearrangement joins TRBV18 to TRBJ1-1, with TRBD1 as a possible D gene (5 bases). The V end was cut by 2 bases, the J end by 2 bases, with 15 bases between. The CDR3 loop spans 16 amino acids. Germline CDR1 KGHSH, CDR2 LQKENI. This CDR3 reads CASSPFRQGGNTEAFF. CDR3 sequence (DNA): TGTGCCAGCTCACCATTTCGGCAGGGCGGAAACACTGAAGCTTTCTTT.

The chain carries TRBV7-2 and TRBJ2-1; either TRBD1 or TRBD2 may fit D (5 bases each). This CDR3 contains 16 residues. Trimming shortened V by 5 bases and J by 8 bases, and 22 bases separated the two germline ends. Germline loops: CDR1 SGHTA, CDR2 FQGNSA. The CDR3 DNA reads TGTGCCAGCAGCCCCCTCCGGGACCGCCGACACCATGAGCAGTTCTTC. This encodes CASSPLRDRRHHEQFF.

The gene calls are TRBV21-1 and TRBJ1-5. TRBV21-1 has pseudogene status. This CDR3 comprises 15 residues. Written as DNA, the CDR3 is TGTGCCAGCAGCAAAGATCGCTATAGCAATCAGCCCCAGCATTTT. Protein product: CASSKDRYSNQPQHF.

The CDR3 region is CASSSQGFTQYF. The CDR3 region has the DNA TGTGCCAGCAGTTCCCAGGGATTTACCCAGTACTTC. This rearrangement joins TRBV27 to TRBJ2-5; TRBD1 might be the D (5 bases). Germline lookup yields CDR1 MNHEY and CDR2 SMNVEV (reference sequence). The CDR3 covers 12 residues. Trimming took off 4 bases at V and 8 bases at J, with 11 bases between the two ends.

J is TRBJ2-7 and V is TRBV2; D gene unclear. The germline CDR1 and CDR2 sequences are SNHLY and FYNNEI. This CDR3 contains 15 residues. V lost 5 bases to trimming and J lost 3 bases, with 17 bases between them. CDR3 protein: CASSPGRPPGYEQYF. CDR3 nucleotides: TGTGCCAGCAGTCCAGGACGTCCCCCAGGCTACGAGCAGTACTTC.

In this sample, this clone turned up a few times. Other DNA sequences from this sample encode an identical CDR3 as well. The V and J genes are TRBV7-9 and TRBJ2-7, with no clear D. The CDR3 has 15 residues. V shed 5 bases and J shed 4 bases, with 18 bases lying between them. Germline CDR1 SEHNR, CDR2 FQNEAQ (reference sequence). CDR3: CASSRRTDLLYEQYF. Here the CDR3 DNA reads TGTGCCAGCAGCCGACGGACGGACCTCCTATACGAGCAGTACTTC.

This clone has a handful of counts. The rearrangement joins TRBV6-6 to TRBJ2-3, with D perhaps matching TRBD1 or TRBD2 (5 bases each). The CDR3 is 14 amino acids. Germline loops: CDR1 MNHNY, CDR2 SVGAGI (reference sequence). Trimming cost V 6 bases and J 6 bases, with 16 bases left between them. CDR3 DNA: TGTGCCAGCAGGCTAGCCTTGACAGAGGATACGCAGTATTTT. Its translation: CASRLALTEDTQYF.

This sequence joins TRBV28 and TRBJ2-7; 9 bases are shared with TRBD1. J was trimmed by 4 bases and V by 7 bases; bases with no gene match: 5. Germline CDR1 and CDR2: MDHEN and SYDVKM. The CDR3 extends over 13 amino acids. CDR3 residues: CASNTGGVYEQYF. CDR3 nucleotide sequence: TGTGCCAGCAACACAGGGGGCGTTTACGAGCAGTACTTC. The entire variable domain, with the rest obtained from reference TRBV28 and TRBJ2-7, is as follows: DVKVTQSSRYLVKRTGEKVFLECVQDMDHENMFWYRQDPGLGLRLIYFSYDVKMKEKGDIPEGYSVSREKKERFSLILESASTNQTSMYLCASNTGGVYEQYFGPGTRLTVT.

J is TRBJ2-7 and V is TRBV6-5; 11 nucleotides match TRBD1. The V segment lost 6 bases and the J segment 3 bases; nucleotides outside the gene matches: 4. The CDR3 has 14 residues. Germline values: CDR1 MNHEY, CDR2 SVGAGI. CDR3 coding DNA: TGTGCCAGCAGGAGGGGGACAGGGGGCTACGAGCAGTACTTC. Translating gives CASRRGTGGYEQYF.

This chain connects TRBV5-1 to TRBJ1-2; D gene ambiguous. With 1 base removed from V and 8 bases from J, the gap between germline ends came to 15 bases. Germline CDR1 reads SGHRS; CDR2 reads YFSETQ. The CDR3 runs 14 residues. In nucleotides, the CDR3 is TGCGCCAGCAGCTTGAGTCCCCCCAGCAGCGGCTACACCTTC. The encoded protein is CASSLSPPSSGYTF.

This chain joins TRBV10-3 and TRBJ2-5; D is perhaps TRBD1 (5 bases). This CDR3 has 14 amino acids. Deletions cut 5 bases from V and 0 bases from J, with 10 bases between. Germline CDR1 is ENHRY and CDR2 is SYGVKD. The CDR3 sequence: CAISSDKYQETQYF. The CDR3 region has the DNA TGTGCCATCAGTTCGGACAAGTACCAAGAGACCCAGTACTTC.

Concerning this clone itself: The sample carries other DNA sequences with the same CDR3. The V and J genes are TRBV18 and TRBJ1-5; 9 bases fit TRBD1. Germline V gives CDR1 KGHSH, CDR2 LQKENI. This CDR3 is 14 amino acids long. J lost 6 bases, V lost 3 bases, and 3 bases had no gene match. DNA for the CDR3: TGTGCCAGCTCACCGGACAGGGGCGCTCAGCCCCAGCATTTT. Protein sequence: CASSPDRGAQPQHF.

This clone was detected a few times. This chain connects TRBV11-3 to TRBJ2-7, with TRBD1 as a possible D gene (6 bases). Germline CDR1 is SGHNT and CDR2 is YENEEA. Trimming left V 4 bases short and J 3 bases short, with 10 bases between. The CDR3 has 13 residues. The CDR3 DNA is TGTGCCAGCAGCTCTCGACAGGACTACGAGCAGTACTTC. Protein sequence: CASSSRQDYEQYF.

This CDR3 reads CASSAPTSGLAKNIQYF. In DNA, the CDR3 is TGTGCCAGTAGTGCCCCAACTAGCGGACTAGCCAAAAACATTCAGTACTTC. The chain combines TRBV19 with TRBJ2-4; 8 positions match TRBD2. The CDR3 is 17 residues long. In germline, CDR1 is LNHDA, CDR2 SQIVND (reference sequence). Trimming removed 5 bases from V and 0 bases from J; junction bases left unmatched: 9.

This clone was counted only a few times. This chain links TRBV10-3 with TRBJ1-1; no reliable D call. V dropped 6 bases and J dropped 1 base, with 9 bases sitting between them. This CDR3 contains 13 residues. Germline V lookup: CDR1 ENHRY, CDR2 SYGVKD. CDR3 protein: CAIRDTANTEAFF. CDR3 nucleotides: TGTGCCATCAGAGACACAGCGAACACTGAAGCTTTCTTT.

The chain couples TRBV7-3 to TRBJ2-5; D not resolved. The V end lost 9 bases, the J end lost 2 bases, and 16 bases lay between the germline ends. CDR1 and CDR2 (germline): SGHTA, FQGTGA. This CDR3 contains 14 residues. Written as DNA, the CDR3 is TGTGCCAGTTCGTTGAAAGGCAGTCAAGAGACCCAGTACTTC. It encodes CASSLKGSQETQYF. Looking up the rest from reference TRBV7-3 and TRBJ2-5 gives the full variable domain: GAGVSQTPSNKVTEKGKYVELRCDPISGHTALYWYRQSLGQGPEFLIYFQGTGAADDSGLPNDRFFAVRPEGSVSTLKIQRTERGDSAVYLCASSLKGSQETQYFGPGTRLLVL.

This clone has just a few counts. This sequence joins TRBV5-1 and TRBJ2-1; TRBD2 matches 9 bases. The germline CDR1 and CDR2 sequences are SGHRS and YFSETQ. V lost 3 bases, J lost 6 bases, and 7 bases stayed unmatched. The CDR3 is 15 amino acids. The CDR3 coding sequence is TGCGCCAGCAGCTCGGCGGGAGGGCCAGGCAATGAGCAGTTCTTC. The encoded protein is CASSSAGGPGNEQFF. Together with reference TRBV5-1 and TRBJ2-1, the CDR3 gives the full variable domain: KAGVTQTPRYLIKTRGQQVTLSCSPISGHRSVSWYQQTPGQGLQFLFEYFSETQRNKGNFPGRFSGRQFSNSRSEMNVSTLELGDSALYLCASSSAGGPGNEQFFGPGTRLTVL.

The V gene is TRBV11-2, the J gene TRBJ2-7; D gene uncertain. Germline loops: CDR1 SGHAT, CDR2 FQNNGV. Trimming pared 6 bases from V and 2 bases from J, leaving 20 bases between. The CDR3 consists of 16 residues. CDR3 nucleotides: TGTGCCAGCAGTTCAAGCCCGGTCGACGGAGCCTACGAGCAGTACTTC. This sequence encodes CASSSSPVDGAYEQYF. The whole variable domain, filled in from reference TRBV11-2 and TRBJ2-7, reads EAGVAQSPRYKIIEKRQSVAFWCNPISGHATLYWYQQILGQGPKLLIQFQNNGVVDDSQLPKDRFSAERLKGVDSTLKIQPAKLEDSAVYLCASSSSPVDGAYEQYFGPGTRLTVT.